The 7 T cell receptor beta chains reported below all come from one sample, sequenced in a study of human CD8 memory T cell subsets. A UMI-labeled 5' RACE approach was the method that produced the TCR beta libraries. TCRdb re-analyzed the 5' RACE reads; it lists each CDR3 protein once, without DNA. The listing records some 11,000 distinct CDR3 sequences. Sequenced: CD8+ T cells from PBMCs. The receptors here all came from a human donor in good health.

The V gene is TRBV27, the J gene TRBJ2-1; lacking DNA, the TRBD2 call made by TCRdb goes unchecked. The CDR3 is 16 residues long. The germline CDR1 and CDR2 sequences are MNHEY and SMNVEV (reference sequence). CDR3 residues: CASSLSAGLVSDEQFF.

The chain combines TRBV12-3 or TRBV12-4 with TRBJ2-7; TCRdb picks TRBD1, but there is no DNA to check that call. The CDR3 contains 16 residues. Here the CDR3 reads CASSFGQGPKLAEQYF.

The chain is built from TRBV11-1 and TRBJ2-7; TCRdb's assignment of TRBD2 cannot be checked, as there is no DNA. CDR1 SGHAT and CDR2 FQDESV come from the germline V gene (reference sequence). The CDR3 totals 15 residues. The chain's CDR3 is CASSPTRLSVYEQYF.

This clonotype is medium-sized by frequency. V gene TRBV20-1 combines with J gene TRBJ2-1; TCRdb proposes TRBD2, but this gene call is untestable without DNA. The CDR3 covers 15 residues. Germline V CDR1 and CDR2: DFQATT, SNEGSKA (reference sequence). This CDR3 is CSAKIDSGAYNEQFF.

This chain uses TRBV20-1 with TRBJ1-2; the TCRdb call, TRBD1, lacks DNA for checking. This CDR3 is 17 amino acids long. The germline CDR1 and CDR2 sequences are DFQATT and SNEGSKA (reference sequence). The CDR3: CSARPTGEVSFGYGYTF.

This sequence joins TRBV7-9 and TRBJ2-3; TCRdb reports TRBD1, a call that lacks DNA to check it against. Germline CDR1 SEHNR, CDR2 FQNEAQ (reference sequence). The CDR3 is 16 amino acids. This CDR3 reads CASSPPPGGLDSTQYF. The whole variable domain, filled in from reference TRBV7-9 and TRBJ2-3, reads DTGVSQNPRHKITKRGQNVTFRCDPISEHNRLYWYRQTLGQGPEFLTYFQNEAQLEKSRLLSDRFSAERPKGSFSTLEIQRTEQGDSAMYLCASSPPPGGLDSTQYFGPGTRLTVL.

The chain couples TRBV7-6 to TRBJ1-1. This CDR3 has 15 residues. Germline V gene data show CDR1 as SGHVS and CDR2 as FNYEAQ. CDR3: CASSLADGMNTEAFF.